Detailed here is one T cell receptor beta chain. Its matching antigen is unknown. The data are from a study of graft-versus-host responses after intestinal transplantation. About the study: Every one of the recipients received anti-thymocyte globulin induction and afterwards took tacrolimus and steroids for approximately 3 years.

This table comes from immunoSEQ multiplex PCR, and its TCRdb copy is limited to in-frame clones, with some not included. The table includes 90,000 to 130,000 clones, more than 90% detected once. Whole-study results and caveats: GvH clonotypes were identified within recipient marrow, with a subset emerging first in ileum or blood.

The sample in question was unstimulated CD4+ T cells sorted from spleen or lymph node cells, obtained before transplant. The origin of this receptor is a human donor who was the organ donor for an intestinal transplant.

In DNA, the CDR3 is TGCGCCAGCAGCTTGTTGTCACGGGAGCTTAGGAATGAGCAGTTCTTC. Residues: CASSLLSRELRNEQFF. V and J are TRBV5-1 and TRBJ2-1; D perhaps matches TRBD2 (6 bases). The germline CDR1 and CDR2 sequences are SGHRS and YFSETQ. The CDR3 covers 16 residues. V was clipped by 1 base and J by 7 bases, with 18 bases between them.